Listed here are 23 T cell receptor beta chains from one sample, sequenced in a study of T cells after yellow fever vaccination. TCRdb independently ran MiXCR on the 5' RACE reads; one entry per CDR3 protein. The sample records some 300,000 distinct CDR3 sequences, roughly 8.7% being singletons. This specimen consisted of CD4+ T cells sorted from PBMCs, obtained 5 days after the yellow fever booster vaccination. The receptors stem from a man younger than 30 who received the YFV17D yellow fever vaccine.

This clonotype occurred many times. The genes are TRBV5-1 and TRBJ1-1; D perhaps matches TRBD1 (6 bases). Germline values: CDR1 SGHRS, CDR2 YFSETQ. V lost 3 bases to trimming and J lost 1 base, with 13 bases between them. The CDR3 length is 15 residues. CDR3 sequence (DNA): TGCGCCAGCAGCTCGGTGGGGGGCGGGAACACTGAAGCTTTCTTT. Translating gives CASSSVGGGNTEAFF.

This clonotype was observed a handful of times. This rearrangement joins TRBV18 to TRBJ2-3, with 11 bases fitting TRBD2. This CDR3 comprises 21 residues. Losses at the gene ends were 0 bases for V and 1 base for J; bases not matched to a gene: 15. Germline V gene lookup returns CDR1 KGHSH and CDR2 LQKENI. DNA of the CDR3: TGTGCCAGCTCACCACCTAATGGTTCTAGCGGGGGGAGCTTAGGCACAGATACGCAGTATTTT. It is translated as CASSPPNGSSGGSLGTDTQYF.

This clonotype was detected ten times or more. The CDR3 is CSAPGGGLEQYV. The CDR3 DNA is TGCAGTGCCCCCGGGGGGGGCCTCGAGCAGTACGTC. The chain is built from TRBV20-1 and TRBJ2-7, with TRBD2 matching 8 bases. The junction had 7 bases not matched to a gene; V was cut back by 6 bases and J by 6 bases. This CDR3 has 12 residues. Germline CDR1 is DFQATT and CDR2 is SNEGSKA (reference sequence).

The rearrangement joins TRBV7-9 to TRBJ1-1, with 7 positions matching TRBD1. The CDR3 extends over 14 amino acids. J was trimmed by 5 bases and V by 5 bases; bases with no gene match: 8. Germline lookup yields CDR1 SEHNR and CDR2 FQNEAQ (reference sequence). The CDR3 loop reads CASSRQGSQTEAFF. The CDR3 region has the DNA TGTGCCAGCAGCCGACAGGGTAGTCAAACTGAAGCTTTCTTT. Variable domain in full (rest from reference TRBV7-9 and TRBJ1-1): DTGVSQNPRHKITKRGQNVTFRCDPISEHNRLYWYRQTLGQGPEFLTYFQNEAQLEKSRLLSDRFSAERPKGSFSTLEIQRTEQGDSAMYLCASSRQGSQTEAFFGQGTRLTVV.

CDR3 sequence (DNA): TGTGCCAGTAGTATAGACCCGCGGGACGAGCAGTACTTC. Encoded protein: CASSIDPRDEQYF. This chain uses TRBV19 with TRBJ2-7, with D possibly TRBD2 on 5 matching bases. Germline CDR1 reads LNHDA; CDR2 reads SQIVND (reference sequence). V gave up 0 bases and J gave up 5 bases, with 8 bases separating them. The CDR3 runs 13 residues.

The chain carries TRBV18 and TRBJ2-6; D not certain. CDR1 and CDR2 (germline): KGHSH, LQKENI. V lost 6 bases, J lost 3 bases, and 18 bases lay in between. CDR3 size: 17 residues. CDR3 region: CASSASLKGYGANVLTF. CDR3 DNA sequence: TGTGCCAGCTCCGCCTCGTTAAAAGGGTATGGGGCCAACGTCCTGACTTTC.

This clonotype was seen ten or more times. J is TRBJ2-3 and V is TRBV20-1; 10 bases fit TRBD2. CDR3 length: 14 amino acids. V lost 6 bases to trimming and J lost 5 bases; unmatched junction nucleotides: 8. CDR1 and CDR2 from the germline V gene are DFQATT and SNEGSKA (reference sequence). The CDR3 sequence is CSAPRASGGDTQYF. The CDR3 DNA reads as TGCAGTGCCCCCCGGGCTAGCGGGGGAGATACGCAGTATTTT.

The chain couples TRBV5-6 to TRBJ2-5; D perhaps matches TRBD2 (6 bases). The V end lost 4 bases, the J end lost 4 bases, and 11 bases lay between the germline ends. The CDR3 runs 13 residues. CDR1 is SGHDT, CDR2 YYEEEE, per germline. CDR3 loop: CASSMTSIETQYF. The CDR3 DNA is TGTGCCAGCAGCATGACTAGTATAGAGACCCAGTACTTC. Supplemented by reference TRBV5-6 and TRBJ2-5, the full variable domain reads DAGVTQSPTHLIKTRGQQVTLRCSPKSGHDTVSWYQQALGQGPQFIFQYYEEEERQRGNFPDRFSGHQFPNYSSELNVNALLLGDSALYLCASSMTSIETQYFGPGTRLLVL.

This clonotype was counted a few times. Written as DNA, the CDR3 is TGTGCCACCAGCAGAGACCCGGGACAGGGGGGGAACATTCAGTACTTC. Protein sequence: CATSRDPGQGGNIQYF. The genes are TRBV15 and TRBJ2-4; 11 bases fit TRBD1. Unmatched junction bases numbered 5, after V lost 0 bases and J lost 7 bases. The germline gives CDR1 LNHNV, CDR2 YYDKDF (reference sequence). This CDR3 spans 16 amino acids.

This clonotype was seen repeatedly, ten times or more. The chain combines TRBV4-3 with TRBJ2-7, with no clear D. The germline CDR1 and CDR2 sequences are LGHNA and YSLEER. V gave up 1 base and J gave up 1 base, with 11 bases separating them. The CDR3 is made up of 15 amino acids. The CDR3 nucleotides are TGCGCCAGCAGCCAAGTTCAGTCTAGTTCCTACGAGCAGTACTTC. Translation: CASSQVQSSSYEQYF.

The chain links TRBV7-6 to TRBJ2-2, with 15 bases lining up with TRBD2. Trimming removed 4 bases from V and 3 bases from J; junction bases left unmatched: 9. There are 19 residues in the CDR3. The germline CDR1 and CDR2 sequences are SGHVS and FNYEAQ. CDR3 sequence reads: CASSSLGLAGGPDTGELFF. The CDR3 nucleotides are TGTGCCAGCAGCTCACTAGGACTAGCGGGGGGGCCGGACACCGGGGAGCTGTTTTTT.

There are a few counts of this clonotype. The gene calls are TRBV11-2 and TRBJ2-3; D not certain. The V and J ends lost 3 bases and 2 bases respectively, with 15 bases between them. CDR3 length: 16 residues. In germline, CDR1 is SGHAT, CDR2 FQNNGV. CDR3 region: CASSFDDGLYTDTQYF. CDR3 DNA sequence: TGTGCCAGCAGCTTCGACGACGGCCTATACACAGATACGCAGTATTTT.

The chain combines TRBV6-5 with TRBJ2-5, with TRBD2 matching over 15 bases. Germline V CDR1 and CDR2: MNHEY, SVGAGI. This CDR3 has 16 residues. V shed 6 bases, J shed 7 bases, and the junction held 9 bases outside the gene matches. The CDR3 DNA sequence: TGTGCCAGCAGCCGAGGACTAGCGGGGGGGCCCGGGACCCAGTACTTC. Protein product: CASSRGLAGGPGTQYF.

This clonotype was recorded a few times. The CDR3 loop is CASSLSNRRPEAFF. The DNA of the CDR3 is TGTGCCAGCAGCTTAAGTAATCGACGACCCGAAGCTTTCTTT. The rearrangement joins TRBV7-2 to TRBJ1-1, with unresolved D. CDR3 length equals 14 residues. V was clipped by 2 bases and J by 8 bases, with 15 bases between them. Germline loops: CDR1 SGHTA, CDR2 FQGNSA. Supplemented by reference TRBV7-2 and TRBJ1-1, the full variable domain reads GAGVSQSPSNKVTEKGKDVELRCDPISGHTALYWYRQSLGQGLEFLIYFQGNSAPDKSGLPSDRFSAERTGGSVSTLTIQRTQQEDSAVYLCASSLSNRRPEAFFGQGTRLTVV.

As DNA, the CDR3 is TGTGCCAGTGGGAGGAATGGCGGCGAGCAGTACGTC. Translated: CASGRNGGEQYV. V is TRBV6-2 or TRBV6-3 and J is TRBJ2-7; tentatively, D is TRBD2 (6 bases). The CDR3 covers 12 residues. The ends were cut back, 9 bases at V and 6 bases at J, with 15 bases in the middle. CDR1 and CDR2 from the germline V gene are MNHEY and SVGEGT.

The rearrangement links TRBV6-4 to TRBJ2-7; D is unresolved. CDR3 size: 14 residues. V was shortened by 5 bases and J by 1 base, with 12 bases between the two germline ends. Germline CDR1 reads MRHNA; CDR2 reads SNTAGT. Here the CDR3 reads CASSPLTLSYEQYF. The CDR3 nucleotides are TGTGCCAGCAGTCCCCTTACTCTGTCCTACGAGCAGTACTTC.

This clonotype turned up a few times. This sequence joins TRBV7-9 and TRBJ1-2; 11 nucleotides align to TRBD1. After removal of 3 bases from V and 6 bases from J, the junction contained 6 bases not matched to a gene. The germline V gene encodes CDR1 SEHNR and CDR2 FQNEAQ (reference sequence). This CDR3 is 15 amino acids long. CDR3: CASSLWTGGGDGYTF. CDR3 DNA sequence: TGTGCCAGCAGCTTGTGGACAGGGGGCGGTGATGGCTACACCTTC. The whole variable domain, filled in from reference TRBV7-9 and TRBJ1-2, reads DTGVSQNPRHKITKRGQNVTFRCDPISEHNRLYWYRQTLGQGPEFLTYFQNEAQLEKSRLLSDRFSAERPKGSFSTLEIQRTEQGDSAMYLCASSLWTGGGDGYTFGSGTRLTVV.

The rearrangement joins TRBV9 to TRBJ2-7; the D is unclear. CDR1 and CDR2 from the germline V gene are SGDLS and YYNGEE. The CDR3 has 14 amino acids. V was pared by 0 bases and J by 2 bases, with 9 bases between. The CDR3 DNA reads as TGTGCCAGCAGCGTAGTATTTCTGGCCTACGAGCAGTACGTC. Its translation: CASSVVFLAYEQYV.

This clonotype was detected ten times or more. The V gene is TRBV7-9, the J gene TRBJ2-4; possible D gene TRBD1, 6 bases. Per germline, CDR1 SEHNR and CDR2 FQNEAQ (reference sequence). V was cut by 5 bases and J by 2 bases, with 13 bases left in between. The CDR3 is 15 residues long. In DNA form, the CDR3 reads TGTGCCAGCAGCCTTTACGGGACATCCAAAAACATTCAGTACTTC. Its protein product is CASSLYGTSKNIQYF. The entire variable domain, with the rest obtained from reference TRBV7-9 and TRBJ2-4, is as follows: DTGVSQNPRHKITKRGQNVTFRCDPISEHNRLYWYRQTLGQGPEFLTYFQNEAQLEKSRLLSDRFSAERPKGSFSTLEIQRTEQGDSAMYLCASSLYGTSKNIQYFGAGTRLSVL.

This clonotype was seen only a few times. The chain recombines TRBV7-3 with TRBJ2-3, with 9 bases fitting TRBD2. The CDR3 has 17 amino acids. Germline V CDR1 and CDR2: SGHTA, FQGTGA. J lost 6 bases, V lost 5 bases, and 15 bases had no gene match. The CDR3 loop is CASSAQLLAGLEDTQYF. CDR3 nucleotides: TGTGCCAGCAGCGCCCAACTCCTAGCGGGGCTCGAGGATACGCAGTATTTT.

This clonotype was observed a handful of times. CDR3: CSVAGGGSYTEAFF. The CDR3 nucleotides read TGCAGCGTTGCAGGGGGCGGCAGTTACACTGAAGCTTTCTTT. The chain employs TRBV29-1 and TRBJ1-1; 8 bases line up with TRBD1. Trimming cost V 4 bases and J 3 bases; bases outside gene matches: 7. The V gene's germline CDR1 is SQVTM and CDR2 ANQGSEA. The CDR3 spans 14 residues. Filled out from reference TRBV29-1 and TRBJ1-1, the complete variable domain reads SAVISQKPSRDICQRGTSLTIQCQVDSQVTMMFWYRQQPGQSLTLIATANQGSEATYESGFVIDKFPISRPNLTFSTLTVSNMSPEDSSIYLCSVAGGGSYTEAFFGQGTRLTVV.

The chain carries TRBV20-1 and TRBJ1-1; D is unclear. The germline V gene has CDR1 DFQATT and CDR2 SNEGSKA (reference sequence). V was shortened by 2 bases and J by 3 bases, with 16 bases between the two germline ends. This CDR3 has 15 residues. CDR3 amino acids: CSARRTSLRDTEAFF. In DNA form, the CDR3 reads TGCAGTGCTAGAAGGACGAGCCTTAGGGACACTGAAGCTTTCTTT.

The gene calls are TRBV4-3 and TRBJ1-4; D not certain. The ends were cut back, 0 bases at V and 0 bases at J, with 11 bases in the middle. CDR1 and CDR2 (germline): LGHNA, YSLEER. The CDR3 runs to 17 residues. The CDR3 loop reads CASSQDMVRATNEKLFF. The CDR3 DNA is TGCGCCAGCAGCCAAGATATGGTGCGGGCAACTAATGAAAAACTGTTTTTT.